The 6 T cell receptor beta chains given below trace back to one sample, sequenced in a study of human T cells and chemical hapten exposure. MiXCR was run by TCRdb on the RACE reads, yielding one entry per CDR3 protein. The profile shows about 81,000 distinct CDR3 sequences, about 9.4% of them singletons. The time point: patch test 2, 6 weeks after DPC sensitization. Treatment described: therapeutic diphenylcyclopropenone sensitization with weekly scalp DPC. The sample here was whole blood, taken in connection with sensitization to the hapten diphenylcyclopropenone (DPC). The receptors derive from a woman under 40 with alopecia areata. Some clones in this sample may be carry-over from other donors' samples.

The chain combines TRBV29-1 with TRBJ1-1; 7 bases are a match to TRBD1. This CDR3 contains 12 residues. Trimming at V came to 6 bases and at J to 1 base, leaving 2 bases not matched to a gene. Germline V gives CDR1 SQVTM, CDR2 ANQGSEA. CDR3: CSVDRANTEAFF. The DNA of the CDR3 is TGCAGCGTAGACAGGGCGAACACTGAAGCTTTCTTT.

This clonotype occurred many times. The chain is built from TRBV7-3 and TRBJ2-3, with D possibly TRBD2 on 5 matching bases. CDR1 and CDR2 from the germline V gene are SGHTA and FQGTGA. Trimming took 8 bases from V and 4 from J, leaving 16 bases between them. This CDR3 is 14 amino acids long. The CDR3 protein is CASRRTPTSDTQYF. The CDR3 region has the DNA TGTGCCAGCCGGCGGACTCCAACATCAGATACGCAGTATTTT.

The sample holds many counts of this clonotype. The V and J genes are TRBV19 and TRBJ2-2; D is possibly TRBD1 (6 bases). CDR1 and CDR2 from the germline V gene are LNHDA and SQIVND (reference sequence). The CDR3 length is 13 residues. V lost 11 bases and J lost 6, with 16 bases in between. The CDR3: CACTGWEAGELFF. CDR3 DNA sequence: TGTGCCTGCACAGGGTGGGAAGCCGGGGAGCTGTTTTTT. Complete variable domain (other parts from reference TRBV19 and TRBJ2-2): DGGITQSPKYLFRKEGQNVTLSCEQNLNHDAMYWYRQDPGQGLRLIYYSQIVNDFQKGDIAEGYSVSREKKESFPLTVTSAQKNPTAFYLCACTGWEAGELFFGEGSRLTVL.

The sample holds many counts of this clonotype. V is TRBV6-2 or TRBV6-3 and J is TRBJ2-2, with D possibly TRBD1 on 6 matching bases. Germline V gives CDR1 MNHEY, CDR2 SVGEGT. Trimming took off 6 bases at V and 0 bases at J, with 17 bases between the two ends. The CDR3 has 17 residues. CDR3 amino acids: CASSNSGQPANTGELFF. In DNA form, the CDR3 reads TGTGCCAGCAGCAACTCAGGACAGCCCGCGAACACCGGGGAGCTGTTTTTT.

There are many counts of this clonotype. The chain uses TRBV7-9 and TRBJ1-1; D unresolved. This CDR3 contains 14 residues. V gave up 4 bases and J gave up 1 base, with 10 bases separating them. Germline CDR1 reads SEHNR; CDR2 reads FQNEAQ (reference sequence). The CDR3 region has the DNA TGTGCCAGCAGCTCCCGGGATCAGAACACTGAAGCTTTCTTT. Amino acid sequence: CASSSRDQNTEAFF.

This clonotype was picked up many times. J is TRBJ1-1 and V is TRBV7-2; 7 nucleotides align to TRBD1. The CDR3 is made up of 17 amino acids. V gave up 2 bases and J gave up 1 base; unmatched junction bases: 10. Germline V gene data show CDR1 as SGHTA and CDR2 as FQGNSA. The CDR3 sequence is CASSLSRGGVRNTEAFF. CDR3 DNA sequence: TGTGCCAGCAGCTTATCTCGAGGGGGCGTAAGGAACACTGAAGCTTTCTTT.